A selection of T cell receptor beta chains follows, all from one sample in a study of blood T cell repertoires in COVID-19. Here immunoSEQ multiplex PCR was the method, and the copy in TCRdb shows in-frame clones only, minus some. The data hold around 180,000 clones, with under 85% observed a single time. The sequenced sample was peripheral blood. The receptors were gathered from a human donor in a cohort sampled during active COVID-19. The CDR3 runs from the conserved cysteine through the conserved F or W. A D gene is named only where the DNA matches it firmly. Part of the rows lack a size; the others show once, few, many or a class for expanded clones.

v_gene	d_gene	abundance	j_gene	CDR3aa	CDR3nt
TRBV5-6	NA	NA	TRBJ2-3	CASQVWATDTQYF	TGTGCCAGCCAGGTCTGGGCTACAGATACGCAGTATTTT
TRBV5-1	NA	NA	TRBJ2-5	CASSLAGGQETQYF	TGCGCCAGCAGCTTGGCCGGCGGACAAGAGACCCAGTACTTC
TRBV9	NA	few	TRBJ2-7	CASSAGRDSSYEQYF	TGTGCCAGCAGCGCTGGGCGGGACAGCTCCTACGAGCAGTACTTC
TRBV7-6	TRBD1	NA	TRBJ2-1	CASSPAVMTGTTEQFF	TGTGCCAGCAGCCCAGCCGTTATGACAGGGACAACTGAGCAGTTCTTC
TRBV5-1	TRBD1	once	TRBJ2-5	CASSGTGAQETQYF	TGCGCCAGCAGCGGGACAGGGGCTCAAGAGACCCAGTACTTC
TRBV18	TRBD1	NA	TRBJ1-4	CASSPSGTGGEKLFF	TGTGCCAGCTCACCTAGCGGGACAGGGGGTGAAAAACTGTTTTTT
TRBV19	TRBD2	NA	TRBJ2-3	CASSIALAGRSSTDTQYF	TGTGCCAGTAGTATAGCACTAGCGGGGAGATCATCCACAGATACGCAGTATTTT
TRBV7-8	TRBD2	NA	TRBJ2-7	CASSPELAGASDTYEQYF	TGTGCCAGCAGCCCCGAACTAGCGGGGGCCTCTGATACCTACGAGCAGTACTTC
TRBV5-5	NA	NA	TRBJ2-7	CASSSDSGSYEQYF	TGTGCCAGCAGCTCGGACAGCGGCTCCTACGAGCAGTACTTC
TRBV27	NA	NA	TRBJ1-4	CASSLRGLDATNEKLFF	TGTGCCAGCAGTTTAAGAGGGCTGGACGCAACTAATGAAAAACTGTTTTTT
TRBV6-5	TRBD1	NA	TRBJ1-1	CASSRQGQNTEAFF	TGTGCCAGCAGTCGACAGGGTCAGAACACTGAAGCTTTCTTT
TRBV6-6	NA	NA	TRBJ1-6	CASTPGSNSPLHF	TGTGCCAGCACGCCGGGGAGTAATTCACCCCTCCACTTT
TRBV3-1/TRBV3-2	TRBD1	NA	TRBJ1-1	CASSRAGTGGRGTEAFF	TGTGCCAGCAGCCGGGCCGGGACAGGGGGCCGAGGCACTGAAGCTTTCTTT
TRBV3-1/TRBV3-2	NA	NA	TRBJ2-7	CASSQARVSYEQYF	TGTGCCAGCAGCCAAGCCAGGGTTTCCTACGAGCAGTACTTC
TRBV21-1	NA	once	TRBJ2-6	CASSKAFRGGGANVLTF	TGTGCCAGCAGCAAAGCTTTTCGGGGAGGTGGGGCCAACGTCCTGACTTTC
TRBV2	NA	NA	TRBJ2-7	CASSEGYKPYEQYF	TGTGCCAGCAGTGAAGGGTACAAACCCTACGAGCAGTACTTC
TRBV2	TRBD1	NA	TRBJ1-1	CASSEDRVNTEAFF	TGTGCCAGCAGCGAGGACAGGGTGAACACTGAAGCTTTCTTT
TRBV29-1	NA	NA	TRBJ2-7	CSAGLGENEQYF	TGCAGCGCCGGACTGGGAGAAAACGAGCAGTACTTC
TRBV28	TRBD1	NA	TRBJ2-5	CASRTTGGDETQYF	TGTGCCAGCAGGACGACAGGGGGCGACGAGACCCAGTACTTC
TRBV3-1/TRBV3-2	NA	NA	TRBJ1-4	CASSQAGNLGEKLFF	TGTGCCAGCAGCCAAGCAGGGAATTTGGGGGAAAAACTGTTTTTT